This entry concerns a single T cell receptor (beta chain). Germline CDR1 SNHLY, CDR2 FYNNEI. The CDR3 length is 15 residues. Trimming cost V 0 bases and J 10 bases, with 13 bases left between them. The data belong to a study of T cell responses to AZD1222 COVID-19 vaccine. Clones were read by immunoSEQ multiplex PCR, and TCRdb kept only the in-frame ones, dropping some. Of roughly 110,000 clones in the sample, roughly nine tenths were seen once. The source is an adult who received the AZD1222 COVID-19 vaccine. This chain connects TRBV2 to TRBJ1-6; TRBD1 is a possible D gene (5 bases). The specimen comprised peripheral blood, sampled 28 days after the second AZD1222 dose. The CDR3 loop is CASSEAQGIVSPLHF. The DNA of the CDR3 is TGTGCCAGCAGTGAAGCGCAGGGAATAGTCTCACCCCTCCACTTT.